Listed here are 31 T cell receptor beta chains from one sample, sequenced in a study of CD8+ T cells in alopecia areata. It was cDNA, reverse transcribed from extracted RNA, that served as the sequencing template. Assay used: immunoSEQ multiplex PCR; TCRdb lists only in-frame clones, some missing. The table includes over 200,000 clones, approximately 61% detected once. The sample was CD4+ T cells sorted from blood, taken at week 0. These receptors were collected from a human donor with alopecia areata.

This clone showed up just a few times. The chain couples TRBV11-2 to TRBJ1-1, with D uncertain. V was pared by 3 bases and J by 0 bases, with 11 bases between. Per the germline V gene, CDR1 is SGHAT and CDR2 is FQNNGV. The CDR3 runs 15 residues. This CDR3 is CASSLEGLLNTEAFF. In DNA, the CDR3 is TGTGCCAGCAGCTTGGAGGGTCTGTTGAACACTGAAGCTTTCTTT.

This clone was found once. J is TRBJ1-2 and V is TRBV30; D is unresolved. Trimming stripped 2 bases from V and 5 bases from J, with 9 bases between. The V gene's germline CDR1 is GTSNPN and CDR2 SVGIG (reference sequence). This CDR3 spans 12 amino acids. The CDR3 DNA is TGTGCCTGGAGTCTCCCCCTTTATGGCTACACCTTC. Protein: CAWSLPLYGYTF.

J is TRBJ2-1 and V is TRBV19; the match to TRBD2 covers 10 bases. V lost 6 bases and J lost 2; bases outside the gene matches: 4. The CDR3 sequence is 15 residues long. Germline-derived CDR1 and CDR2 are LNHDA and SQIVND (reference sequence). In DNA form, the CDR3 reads TGTGCCAGTAGCAAAACTAGCGGGGCCTACAATGAGCAGTTCTTC. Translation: CASSKTSGAYNEQFF.

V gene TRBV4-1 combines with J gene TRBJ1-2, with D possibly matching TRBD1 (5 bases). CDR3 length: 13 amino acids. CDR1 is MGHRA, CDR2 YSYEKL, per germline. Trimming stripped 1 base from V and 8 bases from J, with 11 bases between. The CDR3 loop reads CASSQGARDGYTF. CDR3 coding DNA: TGCGCCAGCAGCCAAGGCGCCAGGGACGGCTACACCTTC.

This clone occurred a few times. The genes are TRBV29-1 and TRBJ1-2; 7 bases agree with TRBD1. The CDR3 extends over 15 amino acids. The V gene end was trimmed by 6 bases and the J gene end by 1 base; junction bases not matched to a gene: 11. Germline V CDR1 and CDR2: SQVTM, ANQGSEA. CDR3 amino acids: CSVPGQWEDNYGYTF. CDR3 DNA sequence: TGCAGCGTACCGGGACAGTGGGAAGATAACTATGGCTACACCTTC.

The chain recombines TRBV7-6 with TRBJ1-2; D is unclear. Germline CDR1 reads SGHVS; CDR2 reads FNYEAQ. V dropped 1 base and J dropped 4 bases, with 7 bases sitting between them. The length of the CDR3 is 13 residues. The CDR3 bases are TGTGCCAGCAGCTTAGTGGACCTCTATGGCTACACCTTC. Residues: CASSLVDLYGYTF.

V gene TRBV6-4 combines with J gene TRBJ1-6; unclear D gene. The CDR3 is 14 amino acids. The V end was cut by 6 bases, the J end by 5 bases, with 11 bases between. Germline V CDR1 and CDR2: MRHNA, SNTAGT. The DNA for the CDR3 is TGTGCCAGCAGCCCCGAGAGACATAATTCACCCCTCCACTTT. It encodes CASSPERHNSPLHF.

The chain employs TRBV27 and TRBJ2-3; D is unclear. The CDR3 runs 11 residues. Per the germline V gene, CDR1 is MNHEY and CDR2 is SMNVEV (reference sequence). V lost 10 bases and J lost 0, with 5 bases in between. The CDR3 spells CATTSTDTQYF. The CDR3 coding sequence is TGTGCCACCACTAGCACAGATACGCAGTATTTT.

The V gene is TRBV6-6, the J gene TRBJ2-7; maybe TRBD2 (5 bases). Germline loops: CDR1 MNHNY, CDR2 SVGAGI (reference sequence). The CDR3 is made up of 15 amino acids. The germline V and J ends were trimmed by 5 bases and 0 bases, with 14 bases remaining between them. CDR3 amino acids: CASSPSLGISYEQYF. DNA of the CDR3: TGTGCCAGCAGTCCATCACTAGGGATCTCCTACGAGCAGTACTTC.

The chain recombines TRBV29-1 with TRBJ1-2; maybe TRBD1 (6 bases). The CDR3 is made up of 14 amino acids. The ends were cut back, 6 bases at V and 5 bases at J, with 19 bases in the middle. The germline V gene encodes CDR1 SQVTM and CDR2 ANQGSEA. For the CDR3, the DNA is TGCAGCGTCGCAGCCGGGGGAGGGGGATATGGCTACACCTTC. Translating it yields CSVAAGGGGYGYTF.

The DNA of the CDR3 is TGTGCCAGCAGTTACTCCCCCGGAATGGCTGAGCAGTTCTTC. This encodes CASSYSPGMAEQFF. V and J are TRBV6-5 and TRBJ2-1; the D is unclear. V dropped 0 bases and J dropped 9 bases, with 12 bases sitting between them. The CDR3 sequence is 14 residues long. The germline V gene encodes CDR1 MNHEY and CDR2 SVGAGI.

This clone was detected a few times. The DNA of the CDR3 is TGTGCCAGCAGCTTGCGACAGGGCGATGGCTACACCTTC. Encoded protein: CASSLRQGDGYTF. The rearrangement uses TRBV5-6 and TRBJ1-2; 7 bases fit TRBD1. Looked up from germline, CDR1 is SGHDT and CDR2 is YYEEEE. The CDR3 covers 13 residues. V shed 1 base, J shed 6 bases, and the junction held 3 bases outside the gene matches. The variable domain in full, with the rest retrieved from reference TRBV5-6 and TRBJ1-2, is DAGVTQSPTHLIKTRGQQVTLRCSPKSGHDTVSWYQQALGQGPQFIFQYYEEEERQRGNFPDRFSGHQFPNYSSELNVNALLLGDSALYLCASSLRQGDGYTFGSGTRLTVV.

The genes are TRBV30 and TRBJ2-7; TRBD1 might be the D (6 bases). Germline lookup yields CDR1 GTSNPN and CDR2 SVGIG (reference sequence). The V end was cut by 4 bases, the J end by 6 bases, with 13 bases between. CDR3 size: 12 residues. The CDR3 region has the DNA TGTGCCTGGACTGCTGGGGGCAGCGAGCAGTACTTC. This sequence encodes CAWTAGGSEQYF.

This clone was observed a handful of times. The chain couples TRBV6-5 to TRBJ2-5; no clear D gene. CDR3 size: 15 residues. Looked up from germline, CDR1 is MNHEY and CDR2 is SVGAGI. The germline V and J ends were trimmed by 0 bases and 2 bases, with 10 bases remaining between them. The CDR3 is CASSYSMAQQETQYF. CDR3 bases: TGTGCCAGCAGTTACTCGATGGCCCAACAAGAGACCCAGTACTTC.

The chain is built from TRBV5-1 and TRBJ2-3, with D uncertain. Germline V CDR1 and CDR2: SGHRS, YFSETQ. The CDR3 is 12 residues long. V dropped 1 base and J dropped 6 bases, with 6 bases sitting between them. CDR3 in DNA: TGCGCCAGCAGCTTGTTCGCGGATACGCAGTATTTT. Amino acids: CASSLFADTQYF.

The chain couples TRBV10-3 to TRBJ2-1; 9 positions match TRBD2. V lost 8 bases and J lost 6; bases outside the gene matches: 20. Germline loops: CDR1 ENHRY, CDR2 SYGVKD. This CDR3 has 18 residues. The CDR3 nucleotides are TGTGCCATCCCCCCCGAGGTAGCGGGAGACAGGACCCGCAATGAGCAGTTCTTC. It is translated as CAIPPEVAGDRTRNEQFF.

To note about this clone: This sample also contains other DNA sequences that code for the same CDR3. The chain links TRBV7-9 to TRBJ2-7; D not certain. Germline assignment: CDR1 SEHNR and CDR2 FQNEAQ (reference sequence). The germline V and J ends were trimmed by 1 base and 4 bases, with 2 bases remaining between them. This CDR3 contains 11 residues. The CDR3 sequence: CASSLDYEQYF. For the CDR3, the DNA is TGTGCCAGCAGCTTAGATTACGAGCAGTACTTC.

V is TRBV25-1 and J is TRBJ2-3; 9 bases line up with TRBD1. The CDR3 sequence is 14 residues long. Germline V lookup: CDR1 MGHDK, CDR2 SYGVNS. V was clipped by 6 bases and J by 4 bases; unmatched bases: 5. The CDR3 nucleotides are TGTGCCAGCAGGGCACAGGGGGCGTCAGATACGCAGTATTTT. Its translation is CASRAQGASDTQYF.

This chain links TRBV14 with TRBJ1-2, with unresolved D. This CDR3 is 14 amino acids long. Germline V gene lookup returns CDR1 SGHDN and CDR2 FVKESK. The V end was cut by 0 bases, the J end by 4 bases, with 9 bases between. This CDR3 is CASSQDTKAYGYTF. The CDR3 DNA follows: TGTGCCAGCAGCCAAGATACCAAGGCCTATGGCTACACCTTC.

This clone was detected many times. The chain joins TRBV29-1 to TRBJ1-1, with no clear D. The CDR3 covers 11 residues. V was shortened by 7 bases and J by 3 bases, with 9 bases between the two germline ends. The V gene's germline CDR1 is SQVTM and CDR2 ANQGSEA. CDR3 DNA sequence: TGCAGCGGTGACGGGGACACTGAAGCTTTCTTT. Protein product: CSGDGDTEAFF. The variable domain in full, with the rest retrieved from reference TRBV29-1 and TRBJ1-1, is SAVISQKPSRDICQRGTSLTIQCQVDSQVTMMFWYRQQPGQSLTLIATANQGSEATYESGFVIDKFPISRPNLTFSTLTVSNMSPEDSSIYLCSGDGDTEAFFGQGTRLTVV.

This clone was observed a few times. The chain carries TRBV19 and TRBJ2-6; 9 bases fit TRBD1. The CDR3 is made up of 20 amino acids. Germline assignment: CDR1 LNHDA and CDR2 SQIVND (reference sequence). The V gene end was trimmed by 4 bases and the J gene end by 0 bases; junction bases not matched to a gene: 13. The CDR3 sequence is CASSTVPGQGRHSGANVLTF. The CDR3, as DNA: TGTGCCAGTAGTACCGTTCCGGGACAGGGCCGACACTCTGGGGCCAACGTCCTGACTTTC.

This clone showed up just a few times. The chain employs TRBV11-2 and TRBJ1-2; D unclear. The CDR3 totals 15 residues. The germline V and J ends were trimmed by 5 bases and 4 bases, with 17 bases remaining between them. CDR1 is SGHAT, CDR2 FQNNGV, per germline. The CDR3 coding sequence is TGTGCCAGCAGCCCTCTCCCACTCTCTAGCTATGGCTACACCTTC. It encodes CASSPLPLSSYGYTF.

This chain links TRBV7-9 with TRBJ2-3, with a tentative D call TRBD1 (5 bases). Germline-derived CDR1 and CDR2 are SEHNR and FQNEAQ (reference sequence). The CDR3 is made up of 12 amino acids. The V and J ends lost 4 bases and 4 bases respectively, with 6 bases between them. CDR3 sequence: CASSSGSDTQYF. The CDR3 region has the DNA TGTGCCAGCAGCTCAGGGTCAGATACGCAGTATTTT.

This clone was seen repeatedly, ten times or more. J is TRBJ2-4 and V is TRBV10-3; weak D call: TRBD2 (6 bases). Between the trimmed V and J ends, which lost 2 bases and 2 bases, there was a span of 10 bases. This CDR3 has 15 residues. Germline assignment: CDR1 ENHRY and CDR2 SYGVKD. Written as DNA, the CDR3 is TGTGCCATCAGTGAGGGAGGGTTGACCAAAAACATTCAGTACTTC. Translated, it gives CAISEGGLTKNIQYF.

CDR3 residues: CASRPLLGSSYEQYF. CDR3 DNA: TGCGCCAGCAGGCCCTTGCTAGGAAGCAGCTACGAGCAGTACTTC. The chain combines TRBV4-1 with TRBJ2-7, with no clear D. Per germline, CDR1 MGHRA and CDR2 YSYEKL. Trimming left V 6 bases short and J 3 bases short, with 18 bases between. The CDR3 is 15 residues long.

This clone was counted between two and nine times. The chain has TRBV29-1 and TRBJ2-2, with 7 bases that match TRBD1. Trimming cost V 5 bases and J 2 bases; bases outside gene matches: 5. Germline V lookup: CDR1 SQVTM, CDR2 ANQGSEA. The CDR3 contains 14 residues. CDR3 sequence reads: CSVQGTDNTGELFF. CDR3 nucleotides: TGCAGCGTTCAGGGGACAGACAACACCGGGGAGCTGTTTTTT.

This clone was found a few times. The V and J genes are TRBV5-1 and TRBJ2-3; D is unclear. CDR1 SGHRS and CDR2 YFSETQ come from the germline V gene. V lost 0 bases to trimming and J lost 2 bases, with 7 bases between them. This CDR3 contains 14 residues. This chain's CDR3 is CASSLAGNTDTQYF. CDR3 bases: TGCGCCAGCAGCTTGGCTGGTAACACAGATACGCAGTATTTT.

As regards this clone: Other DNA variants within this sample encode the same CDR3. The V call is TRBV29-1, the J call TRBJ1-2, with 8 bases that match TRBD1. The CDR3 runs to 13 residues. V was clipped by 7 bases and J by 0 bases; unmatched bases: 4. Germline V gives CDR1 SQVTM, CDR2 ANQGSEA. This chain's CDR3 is CSARTGTNYGYTF. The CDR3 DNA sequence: TGCAGCGCACGGACAGGGACTAACTATGGCTACACCTTC.

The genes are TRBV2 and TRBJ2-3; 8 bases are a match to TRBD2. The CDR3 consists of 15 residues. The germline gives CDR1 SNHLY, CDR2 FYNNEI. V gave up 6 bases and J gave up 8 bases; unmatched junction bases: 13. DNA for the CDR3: TGTGCCAGCAGCCCCATCCGGGGGGGCGTGGGTACGCAGTATTTT. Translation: CASSPIRGGVGTQYF.

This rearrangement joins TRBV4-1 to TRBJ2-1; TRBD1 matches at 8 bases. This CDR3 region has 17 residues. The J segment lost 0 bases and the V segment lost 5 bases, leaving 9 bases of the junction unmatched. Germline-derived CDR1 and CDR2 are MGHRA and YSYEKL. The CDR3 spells CASSTHRGASSYNEQFF. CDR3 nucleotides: TGCGCCAGCAGCACACACAGGGGGGCGAGCTCCTACAATGAGCAGTTCTTC.

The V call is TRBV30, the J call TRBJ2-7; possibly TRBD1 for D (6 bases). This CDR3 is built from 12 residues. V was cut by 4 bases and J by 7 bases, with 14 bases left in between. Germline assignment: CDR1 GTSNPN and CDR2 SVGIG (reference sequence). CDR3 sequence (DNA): TGTGCCTGGACAGGGACAATGGGTGAGCAGTACTTC. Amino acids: CAWTGTMGEQYF.